One T cell receptor beta chain is described in this entry. The sample comes from a study of blood T cell repertoires in COVID-19. Study at large: Samples taken during acute and convalescent COVID-19 were collected in the United States, Italy and Spain. T cells, B-cell-depleted T cells, or PBMCs supplied cDNA or gDNA.

Membership in each cohort depended on participant-reported clinical history. Sequencing was performed with immunoSEQ multiplex PCR; in TCRdb, only in-frame clones are kept and a portion is missing. The repertoire holds under 250,000 clones, with about nine tenths as singletons. The sample comprised PBMCs or T cells enriched from blood (not recorded which). The clonotype was recovered from a woman aged 25 to 39 with acute COVID-19.

In DNA, the CDR3 is TGTGCCAGCAGTCCAGGAAGTCACGGCTACACCTTC. The encoded protein is CASSPGSHGYTF. The chain combines TRBV6-5 with TRBJ1-2; D gene unclear. The CDR3 length is 12 residues. Germline values: CDR1 MNHEY, CDR2 SVGAGI. V was pared by 5 bases and J by 8 bases, with 12 bases between.